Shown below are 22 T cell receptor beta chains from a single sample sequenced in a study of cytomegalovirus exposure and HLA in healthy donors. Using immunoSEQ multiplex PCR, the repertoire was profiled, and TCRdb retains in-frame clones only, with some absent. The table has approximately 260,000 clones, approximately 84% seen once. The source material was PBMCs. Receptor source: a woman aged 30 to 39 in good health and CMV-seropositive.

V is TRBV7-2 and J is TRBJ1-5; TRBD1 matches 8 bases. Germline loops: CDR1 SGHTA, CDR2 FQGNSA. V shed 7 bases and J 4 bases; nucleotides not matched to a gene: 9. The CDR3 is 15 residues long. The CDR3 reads CASNPGGSWNQPQHF. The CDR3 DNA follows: TGTGCCAGCAACCCAGGGGGCTCGTGGAATCAGCCCCAGCATTTT.

This CDR3 is CASSQDHGGGYTEAFF. In nucleotides, the CDR3 is TGTGCCAGCAGCCAAGATCATGGGGGAGGATACACTGAAGCTTTCTTT. The genes are TRBV14 and TRBJ1-1, with D possibly being TRBD1 (5 bases). The CDR3 runs 16 residues. The germline V gene has CDR1 SGHDN and CDR2 FVKESK. V was trimmed by 0 bases and J by 3 bases, leaving 14 bases between them.

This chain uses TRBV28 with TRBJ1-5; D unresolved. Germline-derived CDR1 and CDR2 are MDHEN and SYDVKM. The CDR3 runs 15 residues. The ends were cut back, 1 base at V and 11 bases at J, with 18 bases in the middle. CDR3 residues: CASSLSGVPIMTQHF. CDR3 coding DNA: TGTGCCAGCAGTTTATCAGGTGTTCCCATCATGACCCAGCATTTT.

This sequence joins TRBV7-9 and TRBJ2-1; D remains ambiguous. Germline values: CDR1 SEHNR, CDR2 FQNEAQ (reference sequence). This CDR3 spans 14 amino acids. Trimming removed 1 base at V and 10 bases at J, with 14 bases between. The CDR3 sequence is CASSLGLVSSEQFF. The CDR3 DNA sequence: TGTGCCAGCAGCTTAGGCCTAGTTTCGTCAGAGCAGTTCTTC.

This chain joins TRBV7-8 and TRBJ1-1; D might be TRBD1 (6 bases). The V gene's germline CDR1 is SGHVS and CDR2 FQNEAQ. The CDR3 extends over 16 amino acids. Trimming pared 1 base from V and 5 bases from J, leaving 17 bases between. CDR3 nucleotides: TGTGCCAGCAGCTTAGATAAACAGGGTAGGGATACTGAAGCTTTCTTT. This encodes CASSLDKQGRDTEAFF.

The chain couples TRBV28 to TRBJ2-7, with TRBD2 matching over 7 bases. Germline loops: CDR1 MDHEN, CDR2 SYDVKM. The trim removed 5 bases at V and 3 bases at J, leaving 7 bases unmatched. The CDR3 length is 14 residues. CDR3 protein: CASSGPAGYYEQYF. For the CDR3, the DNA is TGTGCCAGCAGTGGGCCAGCGGGGTACTACGAGCAGTACTTC.

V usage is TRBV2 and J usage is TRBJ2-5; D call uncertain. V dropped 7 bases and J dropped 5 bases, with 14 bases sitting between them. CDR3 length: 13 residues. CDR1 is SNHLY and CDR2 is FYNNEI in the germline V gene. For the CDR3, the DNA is TGTGCCAGCACAGAAGACTGGATTGAGACCCAGTACTTC. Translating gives CASTEDWIETQYF.

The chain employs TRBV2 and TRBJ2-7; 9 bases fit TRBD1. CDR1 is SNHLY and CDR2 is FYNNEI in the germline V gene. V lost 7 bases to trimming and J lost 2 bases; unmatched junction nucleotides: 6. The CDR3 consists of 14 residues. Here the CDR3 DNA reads TGTGCCAGCACTGCGGACAGGGGCACCTACGAGCAGTACTTC. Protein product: CASTADRGTYEQYF.

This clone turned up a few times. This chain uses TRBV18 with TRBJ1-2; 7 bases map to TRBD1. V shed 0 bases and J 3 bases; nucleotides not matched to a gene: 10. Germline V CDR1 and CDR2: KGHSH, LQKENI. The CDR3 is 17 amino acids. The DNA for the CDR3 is TGTGCCAGCTCACCACCGAAGGCGGGGGGGACAGACTATGGCTACACCTTC. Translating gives CASSPPKAGGTDYGYTF.

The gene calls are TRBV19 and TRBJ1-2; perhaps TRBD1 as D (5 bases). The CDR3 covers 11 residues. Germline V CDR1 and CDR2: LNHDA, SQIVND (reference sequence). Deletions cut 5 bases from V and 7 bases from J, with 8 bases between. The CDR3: CASSGGVGYTF. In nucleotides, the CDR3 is TGTGCCAGTAGTGGGGGGGTTGGCTACACCTTC. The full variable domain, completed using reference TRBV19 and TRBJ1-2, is DGGITQSPKYLFRKEGQNVTLSCEQNLNHDAMYWYRQDPGQGLRLIYYSQIVNDFQKGDIAEGYSVSREKKESFPLTVTSAQKNPTAFYLCASSGGVGYTFGSGTRLTVV.

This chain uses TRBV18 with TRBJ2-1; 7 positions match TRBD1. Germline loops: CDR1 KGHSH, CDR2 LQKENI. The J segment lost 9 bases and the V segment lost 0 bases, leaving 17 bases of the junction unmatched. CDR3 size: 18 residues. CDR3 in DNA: TGTGCCAGCTCACCACCTGTCTTCTGGGACAGCGTCCATGGTGAGCAGTTCTTC. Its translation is CASSPPVFWDSVHGEQFF.

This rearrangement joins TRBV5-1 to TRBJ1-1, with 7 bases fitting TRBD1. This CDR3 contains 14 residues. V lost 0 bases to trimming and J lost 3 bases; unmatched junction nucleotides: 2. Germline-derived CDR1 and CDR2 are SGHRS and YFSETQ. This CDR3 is CASSLGTGDTEAFF. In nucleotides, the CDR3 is TGCGCCAGCAGCTTGGGTACAGGGGACACTGAAGCTTTCTTT.

This chain's CDR3 is CSVLPLTGSAGLAGGGDTDTQYF. In nucleotides, the CDR3 is TGCAGCGTTCTCCCACTTACAGGGAGCGCGGGACTAGCGGGAGGAGGGGACACAGATACGCAGTATTTT. The J gene is TRBJ2-3, the V gene TRBV29-1; 15 bases map to TRBD2. The J segment lost 2 bases and the V segment lost 5 bases, leaving 26 bases of the junction unmatched. Germline CDR1 and CDR2: SQVTM and ANQGSEA. This CDR3 spans 23 amino acids.

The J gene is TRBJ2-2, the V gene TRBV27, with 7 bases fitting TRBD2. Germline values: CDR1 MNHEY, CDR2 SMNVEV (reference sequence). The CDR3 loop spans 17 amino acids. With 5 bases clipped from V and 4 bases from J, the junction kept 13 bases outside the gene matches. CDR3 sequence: CASSILTKREGTGELFF. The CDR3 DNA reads TGTGCCAGCAGTATACTAACGAAGCGGGAAGGCACCGGGGAGCTGTTTTTT.

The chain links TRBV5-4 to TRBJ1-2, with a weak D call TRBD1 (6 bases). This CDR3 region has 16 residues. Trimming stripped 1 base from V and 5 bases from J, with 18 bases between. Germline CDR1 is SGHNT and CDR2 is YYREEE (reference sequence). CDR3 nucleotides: TGTGCCAGCAGCTTGATGGGGTCAGGGGCCTCGTATGGCTACACCTTC. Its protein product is CASSLMGSGASYGYTF.

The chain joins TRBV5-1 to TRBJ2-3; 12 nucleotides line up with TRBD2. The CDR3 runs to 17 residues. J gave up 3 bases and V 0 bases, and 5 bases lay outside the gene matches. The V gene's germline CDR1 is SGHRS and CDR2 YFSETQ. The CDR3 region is CASSLELLAGGTDTQYF. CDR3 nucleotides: TGCGCCAGCAGCTTGGAGCTCCTAGCGGGAGGGACAGATACGCAGTATTTT.

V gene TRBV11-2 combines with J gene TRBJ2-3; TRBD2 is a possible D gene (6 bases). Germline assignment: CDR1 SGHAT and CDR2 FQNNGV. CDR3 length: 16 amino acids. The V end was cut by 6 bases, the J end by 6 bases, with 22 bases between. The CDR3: CASSLNLAVPGDTQYF. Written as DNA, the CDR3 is TGTGCCAGCAGTTTAAACTTAGCGGTACCCGGGGATACGCAGTATTTT.

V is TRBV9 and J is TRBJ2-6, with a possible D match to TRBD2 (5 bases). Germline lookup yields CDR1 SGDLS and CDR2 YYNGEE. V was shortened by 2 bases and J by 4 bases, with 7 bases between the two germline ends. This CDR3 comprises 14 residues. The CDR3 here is CASSVLAGANVLTF. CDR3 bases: TGTGCCAGCAGCGTCCTAGCCGGGGCCAACGTCCTGACTTTC.

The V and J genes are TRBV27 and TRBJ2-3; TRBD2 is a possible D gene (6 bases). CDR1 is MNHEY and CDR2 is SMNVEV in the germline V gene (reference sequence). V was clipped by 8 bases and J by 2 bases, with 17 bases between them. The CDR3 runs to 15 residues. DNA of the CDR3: TGTGCCAGCGGTACTAGGCGGAGGGTCACAGATACGCAGTATTTT. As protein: CASGTRRRVTDTQYF.

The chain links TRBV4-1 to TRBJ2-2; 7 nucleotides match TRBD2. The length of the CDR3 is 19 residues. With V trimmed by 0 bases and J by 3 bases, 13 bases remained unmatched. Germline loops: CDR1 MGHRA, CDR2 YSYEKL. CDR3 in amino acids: CASSQDPAGYRVYTGELFF. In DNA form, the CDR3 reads TGCGCCAGCAGCCAAGATCCAGCGGGATATCGGGTTTACACCGGGGAGCTGTTTTTT.

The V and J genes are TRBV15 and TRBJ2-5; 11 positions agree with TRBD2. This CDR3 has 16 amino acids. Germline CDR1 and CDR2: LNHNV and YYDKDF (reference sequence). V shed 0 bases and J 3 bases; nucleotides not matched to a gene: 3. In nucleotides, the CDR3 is TGTGCCACCAGCAGAGATCTACTAGCGGGAGAAGAGACCCAGTACTTC. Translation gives CATSRDLLAGEETQYF.

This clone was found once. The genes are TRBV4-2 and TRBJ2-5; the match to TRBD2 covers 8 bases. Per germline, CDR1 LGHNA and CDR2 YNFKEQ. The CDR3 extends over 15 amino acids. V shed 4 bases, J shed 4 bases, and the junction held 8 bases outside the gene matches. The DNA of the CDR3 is TGTGCCAGCAGCCTAGAACGGGGGGGTGGAGAGACCCAGTACTTC. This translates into CASSLERGGGETQYF.